This entry lists 32 T cell receptor beta chains sequenced from one sample in a study of cytomegalovirus exposure and HLA in healthy donors. Primers for the PCR totalled 60 Vbeta and 13 Jbeta. Using immunoSEQ multiplex PCR, the repertoire was profiled, and TCRdb retains in-frame clones only, with some absent. The sample contains about 140,000 clones, about 68% of which appear only once. The sequenced material came from PBMCs. These receptor sequences come from a human donor in good health.

The gene calls are TRBV12-1 and TRBJ2-3; the DNA was not used to check the table's D call, TRBD2. TRBV12-1 is deemed a pseudogene. The CDR3 extends over 16 amino acids. The CDR3 protein is CASSFAASGSTDTQYF. The CDR3 DNA reads as TGTGCCAGCAGCTTTGCGGCTAGCGGGAGCACAGATACGCAGTATTTT.

About this clone itself: A read error may produce the germline difference seen at one junction end. The chain combines TRBV6-1 with TRBJ1-2; D ambiguous. This CDR3 is 9 amino acids long. Per the germline V gene, CDR1 is MNHNS and CDR2 is SASEGT. CDR3 sequence: CASSEAGYF. The CDR3 DNA follows: TGTGCCAGCAGTGAAGCGGGCTACTTC.

This clone was seen only a few times. The V call is TRBV5-4, the J call TRBJ1-1; 9 bases map to TRBD1. Germline assignment: CDR1 SGHNT and CDR2 YYREEE (reference sequence). There are 13 residues in the CDR3. The J segment lost 7 bases and the V segment lost 3 bases, leaving 4 bases of the junction unmatched. The CDR3 DNA reads as TGTGCCAGCAGCTGGACAGGGGTTGGTGAAGCTTTCTTT. The encoded protein is CASSWTGVGEAFF.

The gene calls are TRBV7-2 and TRBJ2-7; 8 positions match TRBD2. The CDR3 runs to 18 residues. V lost 2 bases and J lost 3; bases outside the gene matches: 15. Germline V gives CDR1 SGHTA, CDR2 FQGNSA. The CDR3 sequence is CASSLRTGGVSGDYEQYF. The CDR3 nucleotides read TGTGCCAGCAGCTTAAGGACGGGGGGGGTATCGGGCGACTACGAGCAGTACTTC. Based on the CDR3 plus reference TRBV7-2 and TRBJ2-7, the full variable domain is GAGVSQSPSNKVTEKGKDVELRCDPISGHTALYWYRQSLGQGLEFLIYFQGNSAPDKSGLPSDRFSAERTGGSVSTLTIQRTQQEDSAVYLCASSLRTGGVSGDYEQYFGPGTRLTVT.

The chain employs TRBV4-1 and TRBJ2-3; TRBD2 is a possible D gene (6 bases). V was cut by 0 bases and J by 2 bases, with 12 bases left in between. The germline CDR1 and CDR2 sequences are MGHRA and YSYEKL. This CDR3 region has 16 residues. The CDR3: CASSQEGWDSTDTQYF. The CDR3 DNA reads TGCGCCAGCAGCCAAGAGGGTTGGGACTCCACAGATACGCAGTATTTT.

The chain combines TRBV28 with TRBJ2-2, with TRBD2 matching over 9 bases. The CDR3 is 19 residues long. CDR1 is MDHEN and CDR2 is SYDVKM in the germline V gene. The V and J ends lost 4 bases and 3 bases, in that order; junction bases with no gene match: 15. The CDR3 reads CASSYGNRREGLDTGELFF. CDR3 DNA: TGTGCCAGCAGTTACGGGAACCGGCGGGAGGGCCTAGACACCGGGGAGCTGTTTTTT.

The CDR3 DNA sequence: TGCGCCAGCAGCCCCGGGACAGGAGCCTACGAGCAGTACTTC. This translates into CASSPGTGAYEQYF. The J gene is TRBJ2-7, the V gene TRBV5-1, with 8 bases fitting TRBD1. The CDR3 contains 14 residues. V trimming: 4 bases; J trimming: 2 bases; junction bases outside the gene matches: 5. Germline CDR1 SGHRS, CDR2 YFSETQ.

The rearrangement links TRBV7-2 to TRBJ2-1; 10 bases fit TRBD2. V trimming: 1 base; J trimming: 7 bases; junction bases outside the gene matches: 4. The CDR3 is 15 residues long. Germline CDR1 reads SGHTA; CDR2 reads FQGNSA. CDR3 DNA: TGTGCCAGCAGCTTAGAAGCGGGAGGGTCTAATGAGCAGTTCTTC. It yields the protein CASSLEAGGSNEQFF.

The chain has TRBV7-7 and TRBJ2-5; no firm D call. This CDR3 spans 14 amino acids. V was trimmed by 6 bases and J by 2 bases, leaving 13 bases between them. The germline V gene has CDR1 SSHAT and CDR2 FNYEAQ (reference sequence). The CDR3 sequence: CASSLGSRQETQYF. CDR3 sequence (DNA): TGTGCCAGCAGTCTAGGAAGCCGGCAAGAGACCCAGTACTTC.

This chain connects TRBV4-1 to TRBJ2-5; D not certain. Germline V lookup: CDR1 MGHRA, CDR2 YSYEKL. V lost 4 bases, J lost 2 bases, and 14 bases lay in between. The CDR3 length is 15 residues. As DNA, the CDR3 is TGCGCCAGCAGCCGAACACCGGGTCCTCAAGAGACCCAGTACTTC. Protein sequence: CASSRTPGPQETQYF.

This sequence joins TRBV29-1 and TRBJ2-7; 7 bases line up with TRBD1. V was clipped by 7 bases and J by 7 bases; unmatched bases: 10. CDR3 length: 12 residues. Germline values: CDR1 SQVTM, CDR2 ANQGSEA. CDR3 region: CSAENGQAEQYF. In nucleotides, the CDR3 is TGCAGCGCTGAGAACGGACAGGCGGAGCAGTACTTC.

In its sample, this clone was seen once. V is TRBV5-1 and J is TRBJ2-2; perhaps TRBD2 as D (6 bases). The CDR3 is made up of 15 amino acids. Trimming left V 1 base short and J 4 bases short, with 11 bases between. Per germline, CDR1 SGHRS and CDR2 YFSETQ. For the CDR3, the DNA is TGCGCCAGCAGCTTGAGACTAGGGCCCACCGGGGAGCTGTTTTTT. This sequence encodes CASSLRLGPTGELFF.

This clone was detected only a few times. The J gene is TRBJ1-1, the V gene TRBV19; D call uncertain. Germline values: CDR1 LNHDA, CDR2 SQIVND (reference sequence). V gave up 6 bases and J gave up 4 bases, with 9 bases separating them. The CDR3 is 12 amino acids. Written as DNA, the CDR3 is TGTGCCAGTAGATCACGGGTCACTGAAGCTTTCTTT. Amino acids: CASRSRVTEAFF.

The J gene is TRBJ2-5, the V gene TRBV18, with TRBD2 matching over 9 bases. The germline V gene has CDR1 KGHSH and CDR2 LQKENI. V was clipped by 4 bases and J by 5 bases; unmatched bases: 5. The CDR3 is 14 amino acids. CDR3 DNA sequence: TGTGCCAGCTCACTAGCGGGAGTTGGCGAGACCCAGTACTTC. Translating gives CASSLAGVGETQYF.

This chain links TRBV4-2 with TRBJ2-5; TRBD2 matches 8 bases. Losses at the gene ends were 4 bases for V and 2 bases for J; bases not matched to a gene: 6. Germline-derived CDR1 and CDR2 are LGHNA and YNFKEQ. The length of the CDR3 is 15 residues. The CDR3 loop is CASSPGLAEQETQYF. The CDR3 nucleotides are TGTGCCAGCAGCCCCGGACTAGCAGAACAAGAGACCCAGTACTTC.

The CDR3 DNA reads as TGTGCCAGCAGTTTCGGGATCTCTGGAAACACCATATATTTT. Its translation is CASSFGISGNTIYF. The rearrangement uses TRBV28 and TRBJ1-3; D is uncertain. The CDR3 consists of 14 residues. CDR1 is MDHEN, CDR2 SYDVKM, per germline. V lost 3 bases, J lost 0 bases, and 6 bases lay in between.

This sequence joins TRBV7-6 and TRBJ2-7, with D unclear. The V end lost 2 bases, the J end lost 0 bases, and 8 bases lay between the germline ends. This CDR3 contains 14 residues. CDR1 and CDR2 (germline): SGHVS, FNYEAQ. The CDR3 DNA sequence: TGTGCCAGCAGCTTAAACAGACACTCCTACGAGCAGTACTTC. Its translation is CASSLNRHSYEQYF. The full variable domain, in which reference TRBV7-6 and TRBJ2-7 provide the parts outside the CDR3, is GAGVSQSPRYKVTKRGQDVALRCDPISGHVSLYWYRQALGQGPEFLTYFNYEAQQDKSGLPNDRFSAERPEGSISTLTIQRTEQRDSAMYRCASSLNRHSYEQYFGPGTRLTVT.

This clone has a handful of counts. One end of the junction fails to match germline, which may point to a read error. The chain joins TRBV4-2 to TRBJ2-5, with TRBD2 matching over 7 bases. The CDR3 contains 15 residues. The V gene's germline CDR1 is LGHNA and CDR2 YNFKEQ. The CDR3 DNA sequence: TGTGCCAGCAGCCAAGCGCCGGGGAGGGGAGAGACCCGGTACTTC. This codes for CASSQAPGRGETRYF.

This clone occurred a few times. The chain has TRBV5-5 and TRBJ2-7; 10 nucleotides agree with TRBD2. In germline, CDR1 is SGHKS, CDR2 YYEKEE (reference sequence). The CDR3 sequence is 16 residues long. The ends lost 4 bases at V and 1 base at J; junction bases unmatched: 8. CDR3 amino acids: CASSVLGLADSYEQYF. In nucleotides, the CDR3 is TGTGCCAGCAGCGTCCTAGGACTAGCGGATTCCTACGAGCAGTACTTC.

The chain has TRBV9 and TRBJ2-7; TRBD1 matches 10 bases. The V and J ends lost 4 bases and 2 bases, in that order; junction bases with no gene match: 12. Germline V gene data show CDR1 as SGDLS and CDR2 as YYNGEE. This CDR3 comprises 17 residues. The CDR3 DNA follows: TGTGCCAGCAGCCCCCTCGTCCGGGACAGGGGACCCTACGAGCAGTACTTC. Its translation: CASSPLVRDRGPYEQYF.

The chain carries TRBV15 and TRBJ1-5; no clear D gene. Germline V lookup: CDR1 LNHNV, CDR2 YYDKDF (reference sequence). V was trimmed by 0 bases and J by 0 bases, leaving 12 bases between them. The CDR3 is made up of 17 amino acids. The CDR3 sequence is CATSRERVGYSNQPQHF. The CDR3 region has the DNA TGTGCCACCAGCAGAGAGAGGGTGGGATATAGCAATCAGCCCCAGCATTTT.

The V and J genes are TRBV15 and TRBJ1-4, with 9 positions matching TRBD1. The junction had 6 bases not matched to a gene; V was cut back by 1 base and J by 6 bases. In germline, CDR1 is LNHNV, CDR2 YYDKDF (reference sequence). CDR3 length: 16 amino acids. The CDR3 loop is CATSRGWDRVDEKLFF. As DNA, the CDR3 is TGTGCCACCAGCAGAGGTTGGGACAGGGTCGATGAAAAACTGTTTTTT.

The rearrangement joins TRBV7-2 to TRBJ2-7; 8 nucleotides match TRBD2. J gave up 4 bases and V 0 bases, and 2 bases lay outside the gene matches. CDR3 length: 14 residues. Germline lookup yields CDR1 SGHTA and CDR2 FQGNSA. The CDR3 is CASSLAGGGYEQYF. The CDR3 bases are TGTGCCAGCAGCTTAGCGGGCGGGGGGTACGAGCAGTACTTC.

The rearrangement uses TRBV7-8 and TRBJ2-5; 10 bases align to TRBD1. V lost 5 bases, J lost 2 bases, and 5 bases stayed unmatched. CDR1 and CDR2 (germline): SGHVS, FQNEAQ. This CDR3 is built from 15 residues. CDR3 in DNA: TGTGCCAGCAGCGGGGGACAGGGGAGGCAAGAGACCCAGTACTTC. This translates into CASSGGQGRQETQYF.

The V call is TRBV6-5, the J call TRBJ2-5, with a tentative D call TRBD1 (5 bases). Germline CDR1 MNHEY, CDR2 SVGAGI. This CDR3 contains 13 residues. V gave up 0 bases and J gave up 5 bases, with 7 bases separating them. Written as DNA, the CDR3 is TGTGCCAGCAGTTACTCTCAGGGTGAGACCCAGTACTTC. It codes for CASSYSQGETQYF.

The J gene is TRBJ2-1, the V gene TRBV5-4; 11 bases agree with TRBD2. Germline trimming cut 4 bases from V and 7 bases from J; bases unmatched to any gene: 7. CDR3 size: 15 residues. Per the germline V gene, CDR1 is SGHNT and CDR2 is YYREEE (reference sequence). This CDR3 reads CASSLPGLAENEQFF. The CDR3 DNA reads TGTGCCAGCAGCCTACCGGGACTAGCGGAGAATGAGCAGTTCTTC.

V and J are TRBV15 and TRBJ2-1, with TRBD2 matching 10 bases. This CDR3 has 15 amino acids. Germline CDR1 and CDR2: LNHNV and YYDKDF (reference sequence). The V and J ends lost 3 bases and 7 bases, in that order; junction bases with no gene match: 6. The CDR3 region has the DNA TGTGCCACCAGCAGCTCTAGCGGGAGTGGAAATGAGCAGTTCTTC. This translates into CATSSSSGSGNEQFF.

The chain employs TRBV6-5 and TRBJ2-7; 9 positions match TRBD1. Losses at the gene ends were 0 bases for V and 2 bases for J; bases not matched to a gene: 5. CDR1 and CDR2 from the germline V gene are MNHEY and SVGAGI. The CDR3 consists of 16 residues. CDR3 region: CASSYSFGQGTYEQYF. CDR3 DNA sequence: TGTGCCAGCAGTTACTCTTTCGGACAGGGGACCTACGAGCAGTACTTC.

This chain connects TRBV15 to TRBJ2-7; 9 positions match TRBD2. Germline CDR1 reads LNHNV; CDR2 reads YYDKDF (reference sequence). This CDR3 region has 15 residues. With V trimmed by 2 bases and J by 2 bases, 4 bases remained unmatched. The CDR3 DNA follows: TGTGCCACCAGCAGACCGGGACTAGCCACCTACGAGCAGTACTTC. Translated: CATSRPGLATYEQYF. The variable domain in full, completed from reference TRBV15 and TRBJ2-7, reads DAMVIQNPRYQVTQFGKPVTLSCSQTLNHNVMYWYQQKSSQAPKLLFHYYDKDFNNEADTPDNFQSRRPNTSFCFLDIRSPGLGDTAMYLCATSRPGLATYEQYFGPGTRLTVT.

This clone came up a few times. The chain recombines TRBV27 with TRBJ2-7; D possibly corresponds to TRBD2 (5 bases). This CDR3 is built from 15 residues. Germline loops: CDR1 MNHEY, CDR2 SMNVEV (reference sequence). Trimming shortened V by 3 bases and J by 1 base, and 13 bases separated the two germline ends. For the CDR3, the DNA is TGTGCCAGCAGTTTGCTAGTTAGGACTTCCTACGAGCAGTACTTC. It encodes CASSLLVRTSYEQYF.

The genes are TRBV28 and TRBJ1-6; 7 positions agree with TRBD1. This CDR3 contains 14 residues. Germline CDR1 and CDR2: MDHEN and SYDVKM. J lost 6 bases, V lost 4 bases, and 3 bases had no gene match. The CDR3 DNA follows: TGTGCCAGCAGTTCGGGACAGCCTAATTCACCCCTCCACTTT. It codes for CASSSGQPNSPLHF.

The chain combines TRBV5-4 with TRBJ2-3; a weak D match, TRBD2 (6 bases). This CDR3 is built from 15 residues. The V and J ends lost 5 bases and 2 bases respectively, with 15 bases between them. The germline gives CDR1 SGHNT, CDR2 YYREEE (reference sequence). Here the CDR3 reads CASSRSREPTDTQYF. CDR3 bases: TGTGCCAGCAGTCGATCCCGGGAGCCCACAGATACGCAGTATTTT.